This entry lists 3 T cell receptor beta chains sequenced from one sample in a study of T cells expressing NK-cell markers. TCRdb reprocessed the 5' RACE reads and reports one entry per CDR3 protein, with no DNA. The sample has almost 450,000 distinct CDR3 sequences; the top ten hold about 7.1%. The sample was blood T cells: a sorted CD56 or NKG2C T cell subset, CD4+ or CD8+ T cells, or bulk PBMC T cells (not recorded which). The receptors shown here come from a woman between 18 and 69 years old in good health.

The rearrangement joins TRBV6-2 or TRBV6-3 to TRBJ2-3. Germline V CDR1 and CDR2: MNHEY, SVGEGT. The CDR3 totals 13 residues. The CDR3: CASSRLLMDTQYF.

This chain connects TRBV29-1 to TRBJ1-5; the TRBD1 assignment by TCRdb is unverifiable without DNA. The CDR3 sequence is 13 residues long. The germline CDR1 and CDR2 sequences are SQVTM and ANQGSEA. The CDR3 loop reads CSVSPGANQPQHF.

The chain has TRBV20-1 and TRBJ1-4; absent DNA, TCRdb's TRBD1 call cannot be checked. The CDR3 spans 13 residues. Germline CDR1 reads DFQATT; CDR2 reads SNEGSKA (reference sequence). CDR3 residues: CSAGDRVGEKLFF.